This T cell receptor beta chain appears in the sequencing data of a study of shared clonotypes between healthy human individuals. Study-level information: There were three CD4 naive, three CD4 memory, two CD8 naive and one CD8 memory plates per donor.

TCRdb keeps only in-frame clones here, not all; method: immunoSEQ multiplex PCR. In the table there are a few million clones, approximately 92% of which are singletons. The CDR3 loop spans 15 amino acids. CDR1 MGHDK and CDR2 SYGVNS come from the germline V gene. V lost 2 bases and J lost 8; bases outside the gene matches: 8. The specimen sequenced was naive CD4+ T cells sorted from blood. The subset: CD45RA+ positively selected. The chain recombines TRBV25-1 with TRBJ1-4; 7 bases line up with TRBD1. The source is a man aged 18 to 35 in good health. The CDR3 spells CASSEPTGASEKLFF. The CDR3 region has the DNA TGTGCCAGCAGTGAACCCACAGGGGCCTCGGAAAAACTGTTTTTT.